The source of this T cell receptor beta chain is a study of early T cells in non-severe SARS-CoV-2 infection. Study-wide points: VDJdb matches were skewed toward anti-spike CD8 T cell responses.

Researchers attached unique molecular identifiers to individual cDNA molecules. TCRdb redid the calling of the 5' RACE reads with MiXCR, one entry per CDR3 protein. Among some 80,000 distinct CDR3 sequences listed, roughly an eighth were seen once. In its sample, this clonotype ranks as medium-sized (0.01 to 0.1%). The target antigen is unknown. V lost 1 base and J 8 bases, leaving 4 bases between the germline ends. This CDR3 spans 11 amino acids. Germline V gene sequence: CDR1 SGDLS, CDR2 YYNGEE. Sequenced material: whole blood. This sequence was found in an adult who was a healthcare worker with PCR-confirmed SARS-CoV-2 infection or an uninfected control (not recorded which). The chain couples TRBV9 to TRBJ2-1, with unresolved D. The DNA of the CDR3 is TGTGCCAGCAGCGTAAGCCATGAGCAGTTCTTC. It specifies CASSVSHEQFF.